A single sample gave rise to the 4 T cell receptor beta chains below, sequenced in a study of shared clonotypes between healthy human individuals. Naive CD8 cells were CD45RO-negative, positively selected for CCR7, excluding terminally differentiated effector memory CD45RA+ cells. Using immunoSEQ multiplex PCR, the repertoire was profiled, and TCRdb retains in-frame clones only, with some absent. Among around 550,000 clones, roughly 95% were seen once, and the ten largest hold about 0.11%. The sequenced sample consisted of naive CD8+ T cells sorted from blood. Receptors were obtained from a woman aged 25 to 39 in good health.

Notes on this clone: The junction shows a germline mismatch at one end, possibly a read error. This CDR3 is also generated by other DNA sequences in the sample. The V gene is TRBV28, the J gene TRBJ2-7; 10 bases fit TRBD2. CDR3 length: 17 amino acids. Looked up from germline, CDR1 is MDHEN and CDR2 is SYDVKM. The CDR3 coding sequence is TGTGCCAGTAGTTCCTTTCTAGCGGGAGTTGGGGCCTACGAGCAGTACTTC. Translated, it gives CASSSFLAGVGAYEQYF.

V gene TRBV27 combines with J gene TRBJ2-1; D is ambiguous. The CDR3 is 14 amino acids. V was clipped by 4 bases and J by 0 bases, with 7 bases between them. The germline gives CDR1 MNHEY, CDR2 SMNVEV (reference sequence). This CDR3 reads CASSYGSSYNEQFF. Here the CDR3 DNA reads TGTGCCAGCAGTTATGGCAGCTCCTACAATGAGCAGTTCTTC.

The rearrangement uses TRBV6-5 and TRBJ2-1; maybe TRBD1 (5 bases). The germline gives CDR1 MNHEY, CDR2 SVGAGI. Trimming took 5 bases from V and 7 from J, leaving 12 bases between them. CDR3 length: 13 amino acids. CDR3 bases: TGTGCCAGCAGTCCGACAGCCTTAAATGAGCAGTTCTTC. Translating it yields CASSPTALNEQFF.

The V call is TRBV19, the J call TRBJ1-2, with D uncertain. The V end was cut by 3 bases, the J end by 4 bases, with 18 bases between. The CDR3 sequence is 16 residues long. CDR1 and CDR2 (germline): LNHDA, SQIVND (reference sequence). The CDR3 DNA reads TGTGCCAGTAGTATCTCTCCAGGCAACCCTATCTATGGCTACACCTTC. As protein: CASSISPGNPIYGYTF.